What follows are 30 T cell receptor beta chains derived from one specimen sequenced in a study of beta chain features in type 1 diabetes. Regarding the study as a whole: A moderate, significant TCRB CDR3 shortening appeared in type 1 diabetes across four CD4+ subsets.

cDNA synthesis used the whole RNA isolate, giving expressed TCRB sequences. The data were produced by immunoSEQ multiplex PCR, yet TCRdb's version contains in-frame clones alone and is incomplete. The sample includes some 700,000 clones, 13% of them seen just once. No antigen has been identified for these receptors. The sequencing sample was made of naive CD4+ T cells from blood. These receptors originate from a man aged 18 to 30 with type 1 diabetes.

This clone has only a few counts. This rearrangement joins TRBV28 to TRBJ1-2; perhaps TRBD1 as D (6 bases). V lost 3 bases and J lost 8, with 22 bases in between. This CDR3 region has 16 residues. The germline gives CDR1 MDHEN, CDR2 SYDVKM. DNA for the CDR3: TGTGCCAGCAGTTTGCCCTCCCTAACAGGGCCGTTCGGCTACACCTTC. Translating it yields CASSLPSLTGPFGYTF.

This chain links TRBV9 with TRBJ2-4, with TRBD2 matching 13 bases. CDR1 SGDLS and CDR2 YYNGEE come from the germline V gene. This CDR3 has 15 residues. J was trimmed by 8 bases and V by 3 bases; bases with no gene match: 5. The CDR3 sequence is CASSATSGGADIQYF. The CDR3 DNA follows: TGTGCCAGCAGCGCTACTAGCGGGGGGGCGGACATTCAGTACTTC. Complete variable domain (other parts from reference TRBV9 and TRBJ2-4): DSGVTQTPKHLITATGQRVTLRCSPRSGDLSVYWYQQSLDQGLQFLIQYYNGEERAKGNILERFSAQQFPDLHSELNLSSLELGDSALYFCASSATSGGADIQYFGAGTRLSVL.

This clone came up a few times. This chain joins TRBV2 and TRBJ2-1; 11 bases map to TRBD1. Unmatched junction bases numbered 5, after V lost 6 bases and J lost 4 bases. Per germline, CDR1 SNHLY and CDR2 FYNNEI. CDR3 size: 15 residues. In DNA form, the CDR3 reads TGTGCCAGCAGGGCAGGACAGGGGGCGTACAATGAGCAGTTCTTC. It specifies CASRAGQGAYNEQFF.

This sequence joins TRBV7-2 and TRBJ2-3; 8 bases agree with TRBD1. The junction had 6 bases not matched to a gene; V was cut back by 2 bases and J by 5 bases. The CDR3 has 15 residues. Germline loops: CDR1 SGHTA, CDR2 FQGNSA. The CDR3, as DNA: TGTGCCAGCAGCTTAAGACAGGGGTCGGGAGATACGCAGTATTTT. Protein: CASSLRQGSGDTQYF.

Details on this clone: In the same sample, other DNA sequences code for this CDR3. The CDR3 bases are TGCGCCAGCAGCCCACAGGGAAATCAGCCCCAGCATTTT. It encodes CASSPQGNQPQHF. This chain joins TRBV5-1 and TRBJ1-5; D may be TRBD1 (6 bases). Germline V lookup: CDR1 SGHRS, CDR2 YFSETQ. The CDR3 loop spans 13 amino acids. Deletions cut 4 bases from V and 4 bases from J, with 9 bases between.

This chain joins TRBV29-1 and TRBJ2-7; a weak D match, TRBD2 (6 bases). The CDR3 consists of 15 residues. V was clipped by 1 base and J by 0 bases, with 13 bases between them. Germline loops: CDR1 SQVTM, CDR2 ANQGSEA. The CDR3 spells CSVEGDLTSSYEQYF. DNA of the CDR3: TGCAGCGTTGAAGGGGACTTGACAAGCTCCTACGAGCAGTACTTC.

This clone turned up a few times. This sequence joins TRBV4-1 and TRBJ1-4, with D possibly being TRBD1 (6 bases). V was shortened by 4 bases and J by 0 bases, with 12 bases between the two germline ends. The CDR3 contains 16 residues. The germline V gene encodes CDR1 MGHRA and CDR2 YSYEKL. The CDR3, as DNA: TGCGCCAGCAGCCCAGGACAGAGCCCAACTAATGAAAAACTGTTTTTT. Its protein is CASSPGQSPTNEKLFF.

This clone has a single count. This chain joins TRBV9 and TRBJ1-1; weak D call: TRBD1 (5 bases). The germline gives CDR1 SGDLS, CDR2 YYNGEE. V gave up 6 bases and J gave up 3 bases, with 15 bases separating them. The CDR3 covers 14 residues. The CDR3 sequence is CASTPFMGDTEAFF. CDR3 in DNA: TGTGCCAGCACCCCCTTTATGGGGGACACTGAAGCTTTCTTT. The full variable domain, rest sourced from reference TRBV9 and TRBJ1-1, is DSGVTQTPKHLITATGQRVTLRCSPRSGDLSVYWYQQSLDQGLQFLIQYYNGEERAKGNILERFSAQQFPDLHSELNLSSLELGDSALYFCASTPFMGDTEAFFGQGTRLTVV.

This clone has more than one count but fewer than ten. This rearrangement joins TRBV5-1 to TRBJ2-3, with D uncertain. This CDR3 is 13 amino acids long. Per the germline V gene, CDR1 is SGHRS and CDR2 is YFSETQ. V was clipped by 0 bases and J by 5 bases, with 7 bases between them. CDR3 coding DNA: TGCGCCAGCAGCTTGGAGGTGAGAGATACGCAGTATTTT. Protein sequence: CASSLEVRDTQYF. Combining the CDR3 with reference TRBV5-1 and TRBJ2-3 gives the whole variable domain KAGVTQTPRYLIKTRGQQVTLSCSPISGHRSVSWYQQTPGQGLQFLFEYFSETQRNKGNFPGRFSGRQFSNSRSEMNVSTLELGDSALYLCASSLEVRDTQYFGPGTRLTVL.

Written as DNA, the CDR3 is TGTGCCAGCAGCTTGGACAGCCTACCTAGCACAGATACGCAGTATTTT. Residues: CASSLDSLPSTDTQYF. V gene TRBV5-4 combines with J gene TRBJ2-3, with D unclear. Trimming took 0 bases from V and 0 from J, leaving 11 bases between them. CDR1 and CDR2 (germline): SGHNT, YYREEE (reference sequence). This CDR3 is 16 amino acids long.

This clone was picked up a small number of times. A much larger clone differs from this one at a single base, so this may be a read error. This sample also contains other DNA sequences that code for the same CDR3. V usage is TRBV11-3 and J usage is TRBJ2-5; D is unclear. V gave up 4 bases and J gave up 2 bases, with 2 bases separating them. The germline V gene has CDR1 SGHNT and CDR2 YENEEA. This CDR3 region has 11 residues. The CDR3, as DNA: TGTGCCAGCAGCTCACAAGAGACCCAGTACTTC. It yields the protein CASSSQETQYF.

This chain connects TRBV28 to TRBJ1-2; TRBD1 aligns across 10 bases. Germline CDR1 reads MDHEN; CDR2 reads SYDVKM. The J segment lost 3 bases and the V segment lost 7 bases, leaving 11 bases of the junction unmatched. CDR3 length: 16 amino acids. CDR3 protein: CASMGIWTGGDYGYTF. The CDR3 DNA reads TGTGCCAGCATGGGTATCTGGACAGGGGGAGACTATGGCTACACCTTC.

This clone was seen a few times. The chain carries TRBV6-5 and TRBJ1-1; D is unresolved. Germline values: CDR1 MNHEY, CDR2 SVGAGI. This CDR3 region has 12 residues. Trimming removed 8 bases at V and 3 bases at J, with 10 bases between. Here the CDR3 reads CASGGWDTEAFF. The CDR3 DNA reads TGTGCCAGCGGCGGGTGGGACACTGAAGCTTTCTTT.

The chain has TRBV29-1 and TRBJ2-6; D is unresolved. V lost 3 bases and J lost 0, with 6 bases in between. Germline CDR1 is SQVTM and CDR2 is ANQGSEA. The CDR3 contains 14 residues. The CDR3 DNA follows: TGCAGCGTTGACTTTAGCTCTGGGGCCAACGTCCTGACTTTC. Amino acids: CSVDFSSGANVLTF.

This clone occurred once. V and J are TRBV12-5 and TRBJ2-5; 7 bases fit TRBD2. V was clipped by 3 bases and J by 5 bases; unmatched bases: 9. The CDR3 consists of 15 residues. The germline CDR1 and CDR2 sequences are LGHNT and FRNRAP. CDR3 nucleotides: TGTGCTAGTGGTTTAGGCGGGGGACGCGAGGAGACCCAGTACTTC. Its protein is CASGLGGGREETQYF.

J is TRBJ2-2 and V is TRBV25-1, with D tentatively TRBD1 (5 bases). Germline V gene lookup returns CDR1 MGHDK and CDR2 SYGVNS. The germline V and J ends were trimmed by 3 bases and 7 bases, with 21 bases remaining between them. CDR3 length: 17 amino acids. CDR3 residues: CASSDPLGQGSSGELFF. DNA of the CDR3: TGTGCCAGCAGTGACCCCTTAGGGCAGGGTAGTAGCGGGGAGCTGTTTTTT.

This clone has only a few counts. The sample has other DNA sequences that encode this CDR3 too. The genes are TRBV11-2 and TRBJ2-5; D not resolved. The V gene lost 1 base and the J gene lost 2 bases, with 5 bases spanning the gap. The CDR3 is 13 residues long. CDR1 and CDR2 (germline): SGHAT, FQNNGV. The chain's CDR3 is CASSLGLQETQYF. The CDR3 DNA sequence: TGTGCCAGCAGCTTAGGACTTCAAGAGACCCAGTACTTC.

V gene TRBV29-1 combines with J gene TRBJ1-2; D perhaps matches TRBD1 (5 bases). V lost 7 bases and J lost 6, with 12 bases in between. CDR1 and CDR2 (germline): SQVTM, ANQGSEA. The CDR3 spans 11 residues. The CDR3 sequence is CSAEKDNGYTF. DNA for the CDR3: TGCAGCGCCGAAAAGGACAATGGCTACACCTTC.

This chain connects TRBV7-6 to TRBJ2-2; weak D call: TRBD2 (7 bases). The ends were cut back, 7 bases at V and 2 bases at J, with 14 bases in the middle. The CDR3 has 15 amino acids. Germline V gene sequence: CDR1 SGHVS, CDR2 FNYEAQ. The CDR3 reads CASTQGRGNTGELFF. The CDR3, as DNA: TGTGCCAGCACCCAGGGGAGGGGCAACACCGGGGAGCTGTTTTTT.

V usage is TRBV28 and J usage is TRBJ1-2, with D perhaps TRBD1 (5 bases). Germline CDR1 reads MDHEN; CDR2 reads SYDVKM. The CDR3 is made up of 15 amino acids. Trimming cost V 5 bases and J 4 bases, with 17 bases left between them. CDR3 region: CASSASTGGSYGYTF. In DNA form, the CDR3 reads TGTGCCAGCAGTGCCTCAACAGGTGGAAGCTATGGCTACACCTTC.

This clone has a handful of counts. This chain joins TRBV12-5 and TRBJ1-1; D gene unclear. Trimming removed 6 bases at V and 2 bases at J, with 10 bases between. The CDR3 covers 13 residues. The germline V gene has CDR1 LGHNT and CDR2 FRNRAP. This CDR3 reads CASGRTGNTEAFF. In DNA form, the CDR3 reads TGTGCTAGTGGGCGGACGGGAAACACTGAAGCTTTCTTT.

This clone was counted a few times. CDR3 protein: CASRTGGGGYTF. The CDR3 DNA is TGTGCCTCCCGGACAGGGGGCGGAGGCTACACCTTC. The chain recombines TRBV10-3 with TRBJ1-2; TRBD1 agrees at 11 bases. Germline V gene lookup returns CDR1 ENHRY and CDR2 SYGVKD. V lost 11 bases, J lost 8 bases, and 7 bases stayed unmatched. The CDR3 has 12 amino acids.

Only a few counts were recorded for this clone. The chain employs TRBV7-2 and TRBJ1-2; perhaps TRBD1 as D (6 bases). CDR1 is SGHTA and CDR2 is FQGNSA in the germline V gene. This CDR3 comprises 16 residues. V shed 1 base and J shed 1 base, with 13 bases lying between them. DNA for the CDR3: TGTGCCAGCAGCTTAGTCGGCGGACAGTTTAACTATGGCTACACCTTC. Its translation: CASSLVGGQFNYGYTF.

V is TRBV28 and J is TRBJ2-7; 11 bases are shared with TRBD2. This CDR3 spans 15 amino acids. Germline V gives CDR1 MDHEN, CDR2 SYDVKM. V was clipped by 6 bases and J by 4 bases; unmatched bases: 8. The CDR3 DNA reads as TGTGCCAGCAGCATCGGGACTAGCGGTAGTTACGAGCAGTACTTC. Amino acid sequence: CASSIGTSGSYEQYF.

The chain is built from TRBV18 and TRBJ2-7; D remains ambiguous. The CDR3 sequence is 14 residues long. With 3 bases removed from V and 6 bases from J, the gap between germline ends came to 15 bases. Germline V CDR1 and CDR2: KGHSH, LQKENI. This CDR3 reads CASSPADGTAEQYF. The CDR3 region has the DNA TGTGCCAGCTCACCTGCGGACGGAACGGCCGAGCAGTACTTC.

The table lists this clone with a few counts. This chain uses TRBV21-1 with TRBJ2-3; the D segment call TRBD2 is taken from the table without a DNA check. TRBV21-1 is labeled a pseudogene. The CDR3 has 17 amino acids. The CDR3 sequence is CASSKRKRGGNTDTQYF. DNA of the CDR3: TGTGCCAGCAGCAAGCGAAAACGTGGGGGGAACACAGATACGCAGTATTTT.

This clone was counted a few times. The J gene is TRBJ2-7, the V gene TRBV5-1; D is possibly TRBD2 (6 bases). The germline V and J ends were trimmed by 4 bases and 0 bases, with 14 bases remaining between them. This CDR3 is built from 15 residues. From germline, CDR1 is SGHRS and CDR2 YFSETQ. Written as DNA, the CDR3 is TGCGCCAGCAGCCTAGTGGACGGGAGCTCCTACGAGCAGTACTTC. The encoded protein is CASSLVDGSSYEQYF.

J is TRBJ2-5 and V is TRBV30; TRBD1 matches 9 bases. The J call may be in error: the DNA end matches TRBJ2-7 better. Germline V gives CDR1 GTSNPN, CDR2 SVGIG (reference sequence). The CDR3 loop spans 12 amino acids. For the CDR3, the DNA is TGTGCCTGGAGCCGGGACAGGGACGAGCAGTACTTC. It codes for CAWSRDRDEQYF.

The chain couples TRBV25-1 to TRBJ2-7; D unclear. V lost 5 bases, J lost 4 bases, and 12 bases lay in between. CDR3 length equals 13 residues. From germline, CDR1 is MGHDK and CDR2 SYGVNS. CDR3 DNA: TGTGCCAGCAGTATTGCAGGCGGTTACGAGCAGTACTTC. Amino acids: CASSIAGGYEQYF.

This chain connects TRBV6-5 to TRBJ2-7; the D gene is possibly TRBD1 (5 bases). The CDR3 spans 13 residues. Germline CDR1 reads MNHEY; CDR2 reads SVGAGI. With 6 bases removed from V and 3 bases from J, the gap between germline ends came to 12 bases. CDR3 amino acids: CASRKTADYEQYF. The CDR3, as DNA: TGTGCCAGCAGGAAGACAGCAGACTACGAGCAGTACTTC.